Given below is one T cell receptor (beta chain) in context. This entry is derived from a study of beta chain features in type 1 diabetes. Expressed TCRB transcripts were sequenced because the isolated RNA had all been reverse transcribed beforehand. The method was immunoSEQ multiplex PCR; TCRdb's version includes in-frame clones alone and lacks a portion of them. The sample gives under 250,000 clones, about 30% of which show up once; roughly 4% is in the top ten. Germline assignment: CDR1 SGHDT and CDR2 YYEEEE. Trimming at V came to 3 bases and at J to 2 bases, leaving 7 bases not matched to a gene. The CDR3 is made up of 16 amino acids.

The material sequenced was central memory CD4+ T cells from blood. The TCR comes from a man aged 30 to 39 in good health. The V and J genes are TRBV5-6 and TRBJ2-7, with 11 bases matching TRBD2. The CDR3 here is CASSSAGTSGTYEQYF. The CDR3, as DNA: TGTGCCAGCAGCTCGGCCGGGACTAGCGGAACCTACGAGCAGTACTTC.